This passage covers 16 T cell receptor beta chains from one sample sequenced in a study of neurological immune-mediated disorders. TCRdb used MiXCR to reprocess the 5' RACE reads, holding one entry per CDR3 protein. The data show under 130,000 distinct CDR3 sequences, with 10% to 11% seen just once and about 3% held by the top ten. Time point: longitudinal time-point 3. Material: PBMCs. These receptors were collected from a female donor with HTLV-1-associated myelopathy (HAM/TSP).

This clonotype was seen repeatedly, ten times or more. The V and J genes are TRBV5-5 and TRBJ2-7, with 8 bases aligning to TRBD1. The CDR3 consists of 15 residues. V shed 0 bases and J 7 bases; nucleotides not matched to a gene: 9. Germline V gene lookup returns CDR1 SGHKS and CDR2 YYEKEE (reference sequence). The CDR3 DNA sequence: TGTGCCAGCAGCTTGGGTGTACGACAGGGGACTGAGCAGTACTTC. This codes for CASSLGVRQGTEQYF.

This clonotype came up many times. J is TRBJ1-2 and V is TRBV12-3 or TRBV12-4; a weak D match, TRBD1 (5 bases). The V end lost 11 bases, the J end lost 8 bases, and 18 bases lay between the germline ends. The CDR3 consists of 12 residues. In DNA, the CDR3 is TGTGCCTCCTGGGGGGAGAGGCTCGGCTACACCTTC. Translated: CASWGERLGYTF.

This clonotype occurred many times. This chain connects TRBV24-1 to TRBJ2-1; D uncertain. This CDR3 region has 12 residues. Germline CDR1 is KGHDR and CDR2 is SFDVKD. V was pared by 4 bases and J by 5 bases, with 5 bases between. CDR3 region: CATSEWDNEQFF. The CDR3 region has the DNA TGTGCCACCAGTGAATGGGACAATGAGCAGTTCTTC.

This clonotype was counted only a few times. The gene calls are TRBV7-2 and TRBJ2-1; 9 nucleotides match TRBD1. There are 13 residues in the CDR3. The trim removed 5 bases at V and 8 bases at J, leaving 4 bases unmatched. Germline loops: CDR1 SGHTA, CDR2 FQGNSA. Here the CDR3 DNA reads TGTGCCAGCAGCCGGGACAGGGTGGATGAGCAGTTCTTC. This translates into CASSRDRVDEQFF.

At least ten counts were recorded for this clonotype. J is TRBJ1-2 and V is TRBV20-1; 7 bases map to TRBD1. Trimming removed 4 bases from V and 4 bases from J; junction bases left unmatched: 9. The CDR3 totals 14 residues. The germline gives CDR1 DFQATT, CDR2 SNEGSKA (reference sequence). CDR3 DNA: TGCAGTGCTAATAAGGGACAGCGGGTCTATGGCTACACCTTC. It yields the protein CSANKGQRVYGYTF.

This clonotype was seen ten or more times. The V gene is TRBV20-1, the J gene TRBJ1-3, with D possibly matching TRBD1 (6 bases). The length of the CDR3 is 13 residues. Trimming stripped 0 bases from V and 10 bases from J, with 13 bases between. Per germline, CDR1 DFQATT and CDR2 SNEGSKA (reference sequence). Here the CDR3 reads CSARDIRTETIYF. CDR3 nucleotides: TGCAGTGCTAGAGATATCAGGACAGAAACCATATATTTT.

This clonotype was observed at least ten times. The V and J genes are TRBV25-1 and TRBJ2-7; 8 positions match TRBD1. The CDR3 consists of 14 residues. Trimming cost V 4 bases and J 2 bases; bases outside gene matches: 4. Germline CDR1 and CDR2: MGHDK and SYGVNS. The CDR3 DNA sequence: TGTGCCAGCAGTGCTCCGGGACAGGCCTACGAGCAGTACTTC. Protein sequence: CASSAPGQAYEQYF.

The table lists this clonotype with many counts. The chain uses TRBV5-1 and TRBJ2-5; D unclear. CDR1 SGHRS and CDR2 YFSETQ come from the germline V gene. The V gene lost 3 bases and the J gene lost 4 bases, with 16 bases spanning the gap. The CDR3 runs 15 residues. The CDR3 loop reads CASSSGVRIGETQYF. The CDR3 bases are TGCGCCAGCAGCTCCGGAGTTAGAATTGGAGAGACCCAGTACTTC.

This clonotype showed up many times. This rearrangement joins TRBV4-2 to TRBJ2-3; TRBD1 is a possible D gene (5 bases). Germline CDR1 reads LGHNA; CDR2 reads YNFKEQ. CDR3 length equals 15 residues. With 5 bases removed from V and 3 bases from J, the gap between germline ends came to 15 bases. The CDR3 nucleotides read TGTGCCAGCAGCTCCCCCCAGGGTGGGACAGATACGCAGTATTTT. It translates to CASSSPQGGTDTQYF.

This clonotype was recorded a few times. This chain uses TRBV14 with TRBJ1-3; D remains ambiguous. Germline CDR1 reads SGHDN; CDR2 reads FVKESK. The V gene lost 4 bases and the J gene lost 2 bases, with 9 bases spanning the gap. This CDR3 comprises 14 residues. The CDR3, as DNA: TGTGCCAGCAGCCCCCCGTCAGCTGGAAACACCATATATTTT. Its translation is CASSPPSAGNTIYF.

The chain is built from TRBV20-1 and TRBJ2-7, with D uncertain. Deletions cut 5 bases from V and 1 base from J, with 18 bases between. The CDR3 spans 15 residues. Germline-derived CDR1 and CDR2 are DFQATT and SNEGSKA (reference sequence). The CDR3 DNA is TGCAGTGCTCCCGCTATTGGGCGCTTTTCCTACGAGCAGTACTTC. Translated, it gives CSAPAIGRFSYEQYF.

This clonotype was counted at least ten times. V and J are TRBV7-9 and TRBJ2-3; TRBD1 aligns across 9 bases. V lost 4 bases, J lost 5 bases, and 7 bases stayed unmatched. The CDR3 length is 15 residues. Germline V lookup: CDR1 SEHNR, CDR2 FQNEAQ (reference sequence). CDR3 in amino acids: CASSSGTGKKDTQYF. The DNA of the CDR3 is TGTGCCAGCAGCTCCGGGACAGGGAAGAAAGATACGCAGTATTTT. The full variable domain, rest sourced from reference TRBV7-9 and TRBJ2-3, is DTGVSQNPRHKITKRGQNVTFRCDPISEHNRLYWYRQTLGQGPEFLTYFQNEAQLEKSRLLSDRFSAERPKGSFSTLEIQRTEQGDSAMYLCASSSGTGKKDTQYFGPGTRLTVL.

About this clonotype: A clone one base away is much larger, so this may be a read error. The CDR3 reads CSSSKTSGHNEQFF. CDR3 sequence (DNA): TGCTCCAGCAGTAAGACTAGCGGGCACAATGAGCAGTTCTTC. The chain employs TRBV5-1 and TRBJ2-1; 10 bases are a match to TRBD2. The CDR3 runs to 14 residues. CDR1 and CDR2 from the germline V gene are SGHRS and YFSETQ.

This clonotype was observed at least ten times. The V call is TRBV5-1, the J call TRBJ1-1, with D possibly TRBD1 on 5 matching bases. This CDR3 spans 15 amino acids. Germline V CDR1 and CDR2: SGHRS, YFSETQ. Deletions cut 4 bases from V and 4 bases from J, with 17 bases between. Here the CDR3 DNA reads TGCGCCAGCAGCCTCCCGGCAGGGTCGGGCACTGAAGCTTTCTTT. Translating it yields CASSLPAGSGTEAFF.

This clonotype occurred many times. The chain has TRBV5-1 and TRBJ1-3; D is ambiguous. The V gene's germline CDR1 is SGHRS and CDR2 YFSETQ. The CDR3 contains 15 residues. With 4 bases removed from V and 4 bases from J, the gap between germline ends came to 15 bases. CDR3 residues: CASSPENPGGNTIYF. DNA for the CDR3: TGCGCCAGCAGCCCCGAAAACCCCGGAGGAAACACCATATATTTT.

The table lists this clonotype with many counts. The gene calls are TRBV12-3 or TRBV12-4 and TRBJ2-3; D is ambiguous. V was shortened by 3 bases and J by 6 bases, with 7 bases between the two germline ends. This CDR3 contains 12 residues. CDR3 protein: CASSLMADTQYF. As DNA, the CDR3 is TGTGCCAGCAGTTTGATGGCGGATACGCAGTATTTT.